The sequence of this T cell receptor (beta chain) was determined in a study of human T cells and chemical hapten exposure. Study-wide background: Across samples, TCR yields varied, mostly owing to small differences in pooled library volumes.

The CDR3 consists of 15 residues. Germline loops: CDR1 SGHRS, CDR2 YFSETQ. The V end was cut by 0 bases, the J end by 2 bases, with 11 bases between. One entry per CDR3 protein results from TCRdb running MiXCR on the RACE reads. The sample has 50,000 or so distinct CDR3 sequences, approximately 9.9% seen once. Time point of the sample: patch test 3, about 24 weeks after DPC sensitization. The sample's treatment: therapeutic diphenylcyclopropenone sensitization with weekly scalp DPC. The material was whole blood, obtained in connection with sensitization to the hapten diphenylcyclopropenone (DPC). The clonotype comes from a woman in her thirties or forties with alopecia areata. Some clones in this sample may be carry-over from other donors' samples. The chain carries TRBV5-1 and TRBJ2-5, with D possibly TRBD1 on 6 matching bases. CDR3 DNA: TGCGCCAGCAGCTTGGTCCCGGACAGTCAAGAGACCCAGTACTTC. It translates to CASSLVPDSQETQYF.